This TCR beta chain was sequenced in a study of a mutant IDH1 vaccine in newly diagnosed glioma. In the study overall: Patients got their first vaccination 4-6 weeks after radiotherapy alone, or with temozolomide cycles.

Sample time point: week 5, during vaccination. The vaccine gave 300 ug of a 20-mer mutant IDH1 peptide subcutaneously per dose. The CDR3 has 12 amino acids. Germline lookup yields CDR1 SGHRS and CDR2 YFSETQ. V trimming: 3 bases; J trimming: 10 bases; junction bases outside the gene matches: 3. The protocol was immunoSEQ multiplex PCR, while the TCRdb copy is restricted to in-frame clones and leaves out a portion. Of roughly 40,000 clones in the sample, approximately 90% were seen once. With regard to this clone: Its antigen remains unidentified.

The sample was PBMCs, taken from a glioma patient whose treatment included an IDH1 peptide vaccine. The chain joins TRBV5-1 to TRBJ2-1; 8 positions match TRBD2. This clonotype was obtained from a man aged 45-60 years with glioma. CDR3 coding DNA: TGCGCCAGCAGCTCAGTAGCGGGAGAGCAGTTCTTC. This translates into CASSSVAGEQFF.